The clone carrying this TCR beta chain was found a few times. The antigen is not known. This specimen comes from a study of cytomegalovirus exposure and HLA in healthy donors. Regarding the study as a whole: Another analysis was done later, and it associated approximately 18,000 TCR beta sequences with HLA alleles at 0.05 false discovery rate. Fewer N-insertions than the approximately 680-donor mean were reportedly shown by an Asian-associated ancestry cluster in a later analysis.

This PCR relied on a set of 60 Vbeta primers and 13 Jbeta primers. Sequenced by immunoSEQ multiplex PCR; TCRdb stores in-frame clones only, minus some. In the table there are roughly 120,000 clones, around 74% of which are singletons. The CDR3 is 17 amino acids. V lost 1 base to trimming and J lost 0 bases, with 14 bases between them. Germline CDR1 and CDR2: LNHDA and SQIVND (reference sequence). This receptor was obtained from a woman in her late teens or twenties in good health and CMV-seronegative. Sequenced input: PBMCs. The chain couples TRBV19 to TRBJ2-3; D possibly corresponds to TRBD1 (6 bases). The CDR3 spells CASSIGLGGASTDTQYF. The DNA of the CDR3 is TGTGCCAGTAGTATAGGGTTAGGGGGAGCTAGCACAGATACGCAGTATTTT.